Listed here are 12 T cell receptor beta chains from one sample, sequenced in a study of blood T cell repertoires in COVID-19 (dated by TCRdb to about 2020). Library generation was performed with the immunoSEQ multiplex PCR assay. Here the immuneACCESS table is served through TCRdb, limited to in-frame sequences with V and J called. Missing clones are a known gap in these copies; in checked studies unresolved V genes cover under half, and the rest lacks a known reason. Present in this sample are under 70,000 clones, around 88% of which were seen just once. The top ten constitute over 6% of the sample. Material: peripheral blood. These receptors originate from a woman aged 70-85 years with acute or convalescent COVID-19.

This chain joins TRBV7-9 and TRBJ2-1, with 9 bases that match TRBD1. The length of the CDR3 is 13 residues. CDR1 is SEHNR and CDR2 is FQNEAQ in the germline V gene (reference sequence). J was trimmed by 7 bases and V by 5 bases; bases with no gene match: 3. The CDR3 bases are TGTGCCAGCAGCCCGGACAGGGGTAATGAGCAGTTCTTC. This codes for CASSPDRGNEQFF.

The chain links TRBV15 to TRBJ1-1; D is unclear. CDR3 size: 15 residues. The germline V gene has CDR1 LNHNV and CDR2 YYDKDF (reference sequence). V lost 0 bases, J lost 10 bases, and 18 bases lay in between. The CDR3 DNA reads as TGTGCCACCAGCAGAGATCGAGCCCTGTGGCGGCCAGCTTTCTTT. Its translation: CATSRDRALWRPAFF.

The V call is TRBV4-1, the J call TRBJ1-2; D might be TRBD1 (5 bases). Per the germline V gene, CDR1 is MGHRA and CDR2 is YSYEKL. Trimming took off 2 bases at V and 8 bases at J, with 18 bases between the two ends. CDR3 length: 15 amino acids. CDR3 loop: CASSQPPRGGGGYTF. Here the CDR3 DNA reads TGCGCCAGCAGCCAACCACCTCGGGGGGGTGGAGGCTACACCTTC.

The V and J genes are TRBV10-3 and TRBJ2-7; tentative D call: TRBD1 (6 bases). The CDR3 runs 13 residues. CDR1 and CDR2 from the germline V gene are ENHRY and SYGVKD. The germline V and J ends were trimmed by 4 bases and 2 bases, with 9 bases remaining between them. The CDR3 loop is CAISGGQPYEQYF. CDR3 DNA: TGTGCCATCAGTGGGGGGCAGCCCTACGAGCAGTACTTC.

This chain connects TRBV7-8 to TRBJ1-5; D is unresolved. This CDR3 is 13 amino acids long. V was clipped by 4 bases and J by 5 bases, with 9 bases between them. Germline V CDR1 and CDR2: SGHVS, FQNEAQ. CDR3 sequence (DNA): TGTGCCAGCAGCTATTTTTATGATCAGCCCCAGCATTTT. Its translation: CASSYFYDQPQHF.

The rearrangement uses TRBV2 and TRBJ1-5, with 8 bases that match TRBD1. The J segment lost 7 bases and the V segment lost 6 bases, leaving 14 bases of the junction unmatched. The CDR3 has 16 amino acids. Germline assignment: CDR1 SNHLY and CDR2 FYNNEI. The CDR3 bases are TGTGCCAGCAGATTACCGACAGGGGAGACTGGACAGCCCCAGCATTTT. Translation gives CASRLPTGETGQPQHF.

Concerning this clone itself: The sample has other DNA sequences that encode this CDR3 too. This chain joins TRBV6-5 and TRBJ1-1; 10 bases line up with TRBD1. Germline V CDR1 and CDR2: MNHEY, SVGAGI. With 6 bases clipped from V and 2 bases from J, the junction kept 3 bases outside the gene matches. This CDR3 region has 14 residues. In nucleotides, the CDR3 is TGTGCCAGCAGCCTGACAGGGGGCAACACTGAAGCTTTCTTT. Its protein is CASSLTGGNTEAFF.

The chain uses TRBV3-1 (or the pseudogene TRBV3-2) and TRBJ1-2; the match to TRBD1 covers 9 bases. V was pared by 0 bases and J by 1 base, with 6 bases of the junction left unmatched. CDR3 length equals 17 residues. CDR1 is LGHDT, CDR2 YNNKEL, per germline (reference sequence). CDR3 nucleotides: TGTGCCAGCAGCCAAGACCTCGGGACAGGGATTAACTATGGCTACACCTTC. This sequence encodes CASSQDLGTGINYGYTF.

J is TRBJ1-1 and V is TRBV19; the match to TRBD1 covers 11 bases. Germline loops: CDR1 LNHDA, CDR2 SQIVND (reference sequence). This CDR3 has 15 amino acids. J gave up 1 base and V 5 bases, and 3 bases lay outside the gene matches. The CDR3 region has the DNA TGTGCCAGTAGTCCGGACAGGGGGCCGAACACTGAAGCTTTCTTT. Protein product: CASSPDRGPNTEAFF.

The chain combines TRBV5-1 with TRBJ2-3, with 8 bases identical to TRBD2. Germline trimming cut 0 bases from V and 14 bases from J; bases unmatched to any gene: 5. Germline CDR1 reads SGHRS; CDR2 reads YFSETQ. CDR3 length: 12 amino acids. CDR3 residues: CASSLVGTSWYF. The CDR3 DNA is TGCGCCAGCAGCTTGGTAGGGACTAGTTGGTATTTT.

J is TRBJ1-1 and V is TRBV18; D remains unclear. The germline gives CDR1 KGHSH, CDR2 LQKENI. This CDR3 region has 15 residues. V was trimmed by 3 bases and J by 1 base, leaving 12 bases between them. CDR3 nucleotides: TGTGCCAGCTCACCTCAGAGGGTTTCGAACACTGAAGCTTTCTTT. Its protein is CASSPQRVSNTEAFF.

The J gene is TRBJ2-2, the V gene TRBV14; 10 nucleotides match TRBD1. Germline CDR1 SGHDN, CDR2 FVKESK. The J segment lost 5 bases and the V segment lost 4 bases, leaving 10 bases of the junction unmatched. There are 17 residues in the CDR3. CDR3 nucleotides: TGTGCCAGCAGCCCGAACCGACAGGGGGCGAGGACCGGGGAGCTGTTTTTT. Its translation is CASSPNRQGARTGELFF.